The clone carrying this T cell receptor (beta chain) was seen more than once but under ten times. Its antigen is not known. With a much larger clone just one base away, this may be a read error. This is likely a read error, given that the CDR3 carries no conserved phenylalanine or tryptophan at its end. The sample belongs to a study of tumor and adjacent non-tumor tissue in lung cancer. In the study overall: There were 12 adenocarcinoma, a couple of squamous cell carcinoma and 1 small cell lung cancer cases. Each sample yielded 3.5 million to 5 million productive TCRbeta reads on average.

TCRbeta libraries were built with three rounds of nested PCR, modified from ARM-PCR. Using its own MiXCR run on the multiplex PCR reads, TCRdb lists one record per CDR3 protein. The sample holds 100,000 or so distinct CDR3 sequences; approximately 60% are singletons and the top ten take roughly 18%. The CDR3 is 13 amino acids. The germline V gene has CDR1 DFQATT and CDR2 SNEGSKA (reference sequence). The V end lost 2 bases, the J end lost 8 bases, and 12 bases lay between the germline ends. Findings and limits, study-wide: Tumor tissue had significantly higher TCR diversity than normal lung. Top 100 clones took a larger repertoire share in normal lung.

No cell sorting was done before RNA was extracted from the tissue. The normal lung tissue was taken more than 3 cm from the tumor edge. Sequencing was performed on distant non-tumor lung tissue. The chain couples TRBV20-1 to TRBJ1-4; D remains unclear. The clonotype was recovered from a man in his thirties or forties with non-small cell lung cancer. CDR3 in DNA: TGCAGTGCTAGACGGGGAGTCCGGGAAAAACTGTTTTTA. Encoded protein: CSARRGVREKLFL.